This entry describes one T cell receptor beta chain. These data originate in a study of blood T cell repertoires in COVID-19. Overall study: From the United States, Italy and Spain came samples of acute and convalescent COVID-19.

In the authors' methods: Cell counts per sample came from amplifying reference gene primers. Profiling relied on immunoSEQ multiplex PCR, and the TCRdb table lists in-frame clones only, not all of them. The V and J calls and clone size are taken from that table; D and trimming were inferred from the DNA. The sample lists about 160,000 clones, 80% occurring once. J gave up 6 bases and V 3 bases, and 2 bases lay outside the gene matches. The CDR3 totals 12 residues. CDR1 and CDR2 (germline): LGHDT, YNNKEL (reference sequence). Cohort allocation depended upon clinical history that participants reported. The chain has TRBV3-1 (or the pseudogene TRBV3-2) and TRBJ2-7; 7 nucleotides match TRBD1. This receptor was obtained from a woman aged 55-69 years who had recovered from COVID-19. Sequences were obtained from PBMCs or T cells enriched from blood (not recorded which). As DNA, the CDR3 is TGTGCCAGCAGCCAGACAGGGTCCGAGCAGTACTTC. Its translation: CASSQTGSEQYF.